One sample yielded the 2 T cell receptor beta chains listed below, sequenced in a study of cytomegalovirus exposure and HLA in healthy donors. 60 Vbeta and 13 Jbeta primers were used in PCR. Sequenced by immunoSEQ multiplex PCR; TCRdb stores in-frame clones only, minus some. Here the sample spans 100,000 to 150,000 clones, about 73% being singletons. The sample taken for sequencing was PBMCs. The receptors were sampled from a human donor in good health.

DNA for the CDR3: TGTGCCAGCAGCCAGCGGGGGGGCGTGGATGAGCAGTTCTTC. Translated: CASSQRGGVDEQFF. The chain links TRBV11-3 to TRBJ2-1, with 10 bases that match TRBD2. This CDR3 region has 14 residues. The V and J ends lost 5 bases and 8 bases, in that order; junction bases with no gene match: 6. CDR1 is SGHNT, CDR2 YENEEA, per germline.

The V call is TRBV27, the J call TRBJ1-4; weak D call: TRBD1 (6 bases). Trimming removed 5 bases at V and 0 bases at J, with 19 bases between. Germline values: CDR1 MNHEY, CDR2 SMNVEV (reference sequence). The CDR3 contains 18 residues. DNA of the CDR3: TGTGCCAGCAGTCCCGGGACATTCCATTCCTCAACTAATGAAAAACTGTTTTTT. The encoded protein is CASSPGTFHSSTNEKLFF. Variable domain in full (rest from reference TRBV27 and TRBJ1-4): EAQVTQNPRYLITVTGKKLTVTCSQNMNHEYMSWYRQDPGLGLRQIYYSMNVEVTDKGDVPEGYKVSRKEKRNFPLILESPSPNQTSLYFCASSPGTFHSSTNEKLFFGSGTQLSVL.